A single sample is the source of the 2 T cell receptor beta chains below, sequenced in a study of T cells in localized non-small cell lung cancer. Method: immunoSEQ multiplex PCR; TCRdb's copy keeps in-frame clones and lacks some. Found here are 35,000 to 40,000 clones, 75% to 90% of them singletons; the top ten hold around 6.4%. The sequencing used peripheral blood, collected before any cancer treatment. The receptor source for this set is a man aged 40 to 69 with stage I lung adenocarcinoma.

V usage is TRBV7-3 and J usage is TRBJ2-7; D perhaps matches TRBD2 (7 bases). The CDR3 length is 15 residues. Germline values: CDR1 SGHTA, CDR2 FQGTGA. Trimming took 4 bases from V and 3 from J, leaving 16 bases between them. CDR3 coding DNA: TGTGCCAGCAGCTGGGCACAGGGAGGGGGCTACGAGCAGTACTTC. It translates to CASSWAQGGGYEQYF.

In its sample, this clone was seen a few times. The V gene is TRBV5-4, the J gene TRBJ2-7, with no clear D. The CDR3 runs to 14 residues. The germline gives CDR1 SGHNT, CDR2 YYREEE (reference sequence). V was trimmed by 0 bases and J by 2 bases, leaving 9 bases between them. CDR3 in DNA: TGTGCCAGCAGCTTGGAGAGCGAAACCTACGAGCAGTACTTC. This sequence encodes CASSLESETYEQYF.